This T cell receptor (beta chain) was identified during a study of cytomegalovirus exposure and HLA in healthy donors (dated by TCRdb to the late 2010s). For context, the study as a whole: An earlier analysis of about 560 of the donors reported over 250 Gb of sequence data and around 100 million unique TCR beta sequences obtained from about 180 million T cells. Roughly 300 gigabases of sequencing data and around 85 million unique TCR sequences made up an early release that covered some 640 HLA-typed donors. Of the roughly 400 genotyped donors, 65% to 90% were placed in the genetic ancestry cluster associated with self-reported Caucasian donors. The study aimed to test whether signatures of past pathogen exposure could be identified by cataloging public T cell receptors. The study profiled the T cell repertoires of 500 to 800 subjects by immunosequencing and related them to cytomegalovirus serostatus. Along with the 666-subject first cohort, a separate validation cohort of approximately 110 different subjects was used. High-throughput TCR immunosequencing, statistical association of individual TCRs with disease status, and machine learning were combined to predict cytomegalovirus infection status. A later analysis re-analyzed previously published TCR beta repertoires from about 730 donors and added high-resolution HLA genotyping to study TCR occurrence patterns. Rather than drawing on any new phenotypic data, the later analysis identified candidate immune exposures from TCR beta sequences and the way those sequences occurred across donors. In an earlier analysis of a few hundred of the donors, high-throughput TCR beta sequencing was used to judge whether each TCR beta V gene segment behaved as functional or pseudogenic. Alongside the repertoire data, information on donor age, sex, ethnicity and CMV serostatus was compiled. In a later genetic analysis, genome-wide SNP genotypes for about 55% of the roughly 700 donors were used, and that subset was treated as a discovery cohort. All discovery cohort repertoires had been generated on a single sequencing platform. HLA typing covered class I and class II loci at four-digit resolution. The number of donors typed differed by locus, with 629-630 for A, B, C, DRB1 and DQB1, more than 500 for DQA1, 600 to 610 for DPA1, and roughly 450 for DPB1. Four to six DR-DQ haplotypes were handled as single units for association and clustering, since linkage in the cohort was strong. Across 398 genotyped donors of the cohort, an average of roughly 250,000 unique TCR beta nucleotide sequences per donor were sequenced, and approximately 19% of those sequences were non-productive. What the study reported, not specific to this receptor: A few of the identified cytomegalovirus-associated TCR beta chains were confirmed in vitro to be specific for cytomegalovirus antigens. A later genetic analysis reported fewer N-insertions in productive TCRs among donors in an Asian-associated ancestry cluster than the 666-donor mean. In an earlier analysis of a few hundred of the donors, most TCR beta V segments were observed in productive rearrangements about 87% or about 30% of the time, broadly matching IMGT annotations. In a later analysis, several top co-occurrence clusters were reported to appear linked to parvovirus B19, influenza, CMV and Epstein-Barr virus. Some IMGT-functional V segments, including TRBV6-2 and TRBV6-3, could not be distinguished by the 87-base-pair reads and were therefore excluded. This cohort had only TCR beta chains sequenced, and the lack of alpha or paired-chain data limited which features could be detected. It was suggested by the authors that the approach could potentially be generalized to other disease states and immunological phenotypes. A further reported finding was that TCR beta sequences accurately predicted the HLA-A and HLA-B alleles for most subjects in the first cohort. Because some donors lacked HLA typing at each locus, the association tests relied only on the typed subset. According to a later analysis, TCR association rates differed among HLA loci, with DRB1 alleles showing the most associated TCRs and HLA-C alleles showing the fewest. Because counts were too low, seventeen rarely observed V segments, including chromosome 9 orphons, were excluded from the earlier analysis of around 590 of the donors. Most TCR sequences were seen in very few donors, while some public TCRs were found in many individuals. Presence/absence analyses assumed roughly uniform sequencing depth across donors, an assumption that may not hold. Strong co-occurrence of HLA alleles, especially DR and DQ, made assigning TCR associations to individual alleles difficult. The sequencing pipeline was judged likely to have produced a cluster of highly shared sequence variants as a technical artifact. In a later genetic analysis, a missense DCLRE1C variant was associated with V-gene and J-gene trimming of TCR beta chains, and the association was replicated in an independent cohort. In a later analysis, most CMV-associated TCR beta chains were found to appear HLA-restricted, with HLA associations seemingly driven largely by CMV exposure. Linkage disequilibrium might explain the correlated functional status among segregating V segments, but an unknown experimental factor could not be excluded. In a later analysis, HLA-associated TCR beta chains were found to be more clonally expanded and to have lower generation probabilities than equally common non-associated chains. In a later analysis, some 18,000 TCR beta sequences were associated with specific HLA alleles at a false discovery rate of 0.05. A total of 150 to 200 TCR beta chains were listed by the study as associated with cytomegalovirus. The only immune exposure information available for the cohort was CMV serostatus. The classifier was reported to diagnose cytomegalovirus status with high specificity and sensitivity in both the original cohort and the validation cohort.

In the case of this clone: Its antigen target is currently unknown.

In total, fewer than 750 healthy bone marrow donors made up the cohort. Cohort members were all nominally healthy when sampled, although unrecorded immune exposures were likely present. The donor tested CMV seronegative and was one of the 352 seronegative cohort members. Every donor gave a peripheral blood sample, and the peripheral blood mononuclear cells from that sample were used for TCR beta sequencing. The Qiagen DNeasy Blood Extraction Kit was used to extract genomic DNA from the blood cell samples. The library was obtained by the immunoSEQ multiplex PCR assay. For the multiplex PCR, a mixture combining 60 forward primers for TCR Vbeta segments and 13 reverse primers for TCR Jbeta segments was used. A multiplex PCR assay on genomic DNA amplified the CDR3 region of rearranged TCR beta genes. The amplified TCR beta libraries were sequenced on the Illumina HiSeq System as 87-base-pair reads. Per the source publication's procedure: Across the roughly 640 repertoires, a later analysis counted roughly 84 million unique TCR beta chains, 8.5 million to 12 million of which were shared by at least two donors. A nearest-neighbor algorithm error-corrected the raw reads and collapsed the reads into unique sequences, merging closely related sequences to remove PCR and sequencing errors. To assign V, D and J gene segments, CDR3 sequences were aligned to IMGT reference sequences. Each retained sequence needed at least a six-nucleotide match to both a V gene segment and a J gene segment. Rearrangements were called productive when the CDR3 lacked stop codons and stayed in frame with V and J; all others were non-productive. Following IMGT convention, CDR3 was defined as the stretch from the second conserved V-encoded cysteine up to the conserved J-encoded phenylalanine. Sequences without an unambiguous match to a single V gene segment were excluded from the earlier analysis of 450 to 750 of the donors. An earlier analysis of a few hundred of the donors called V segments functional above 56.7% productive rearrangements and segregating when the between-donor standard deviation exceeded 5%. A statistical classification framework was built to diagnose cytomegalovirus status from the catalog of TCR beta chain sequences. In a later analysis, V and J genes were assigned by comparing TCR nucleotide sequences against IMGT/GENE-DB human TR gene sequences. Using the TCRdist pipeline, a later analysis assigned CDR3 sequences along with most-parsimonious VDJ recombination scenarios. A later analysis defined each TCR beta chain by its CDR3 amino acid sequence plus V-gene family, and excluded reads lacking a unique V-gene family. To address suspected cross-contamination and a sequencing artifact, a later analysis removed roughly 640 highly shared, low-generation-probability nucleotide sequences. For each public chain, a later analysis derived a clonal expansion index from normalized ranks of inferred template counts within each repertoire. In a later analysis, generation probabilities were computed using a VDJ recombination model fitted to out-of-frame rearrangements, and the results were checked against IGoR. Hypergeometric tests were used in a later analysis to score TCR-TCR, TCR-HLA and TCR-CMV co-occurrence, with a repertoire-size bias correction applied to the TCR pairs. A later analysis estimated false discovery rates by permuting HLA or CMV assignments 20 times. In a later analysis, co-occurring TCRs were grouped using DBSCAN, and TCRdist sequence similarity was added for clustering within HLA-allele-positive subsets. Co-occurrence clustering excluded repertoires with fewer than 30,000 or more than 120,000 public chains, plus five with anomalous nucleotide sharing. TCRdb re-hosts the immuneACCESS table, in-frame sequences only. Its copies lack some clones; in the studies checked, an unresolved V gene accounts for under half of them, and the cause for the rest is not known. That table supplies the V and J calls and clone size; D and trimming were determined from the DNA. This sample's table carries under 70,000 clones. The ten largest clones capture less than 2.5% of the sample.

Including cysteine and phenylalanine, the CDR3 has 14 amino acids. The retained sequence is limited to the CDR3, 42 bases, with the frame set at the first base. Relative to germline, V is missing 3 bases and J is missing 6 bases, with 5 bases of the junction outside any gene match. The germline V gene provides CDR1 MNHNS and CDR2 SASEGT. This TCR was sampled from a woman under 30 in good health and CMV-seronegative. The chain joins TRBV6-1 to TRBJ1-2, with 9 middle bases fitting TRBD1. Input material: PBMCs. The CDR3 region reads CASSEGTGNNGYTF. The sequenced DNA: TGTGCCAGCAGTGAGGGGACAGGGAACAATGGCTACACCTTC.